The sequence of this TCR beta chain was determined in a study of shared T cell receptors in the human thymus. Trimming took 4 bases from V and 2 from J, leaving 12 bases between them. The germline V gene has CDR1 SGHTA and CDR2 FQGNSA. This CDR3 is built from 14 residues. The protocol was immunoSEQ multiplex PCR, while the TCRdb copy is restricted to in-frame clones and leaves out a portion. In the table there are 650,000 to 950,000 clones, roughly 88% of which are singletons. This same sample was also taken into another study, of human thymus T cells. From that study: Biased V and J segment usage appeared in thymus and peripheral blood.

Material for sequencing was thymocytes. This sequence was found in a girl less than two years old with a congenital heart defect. The genes are TRBV7-2 and TRBJ2-7; the D is unclear. CDR3 coding DNA: TGTGCCAGCAGCTCAACCAGAAAACCCTACGAGCAGTACTTC. Protein product: CASSSTRKPYEQYF. Looking up the rest from reference TRBV7-2 and TRBJ2-7 gives the full variable domain: GAGVSQSPSNKVTEKGKDVELRCDPISGHTALYWYRQSLGQGLEFLIYFQGNSAPDKSGLPSDRFSAERTGGSVSTLTIQRTQQEDSAVYLCASSSTRKPYEQYFGPGTRLTVT.